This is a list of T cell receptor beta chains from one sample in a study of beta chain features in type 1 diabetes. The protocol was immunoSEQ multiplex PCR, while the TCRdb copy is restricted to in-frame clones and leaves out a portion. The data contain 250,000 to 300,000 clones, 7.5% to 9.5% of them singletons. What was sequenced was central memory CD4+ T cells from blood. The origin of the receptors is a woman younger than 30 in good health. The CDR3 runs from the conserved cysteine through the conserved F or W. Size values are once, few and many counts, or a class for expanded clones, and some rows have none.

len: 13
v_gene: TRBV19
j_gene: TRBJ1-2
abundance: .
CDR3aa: CASIRHQGNGYTF

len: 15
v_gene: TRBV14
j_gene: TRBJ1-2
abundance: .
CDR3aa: CASSQDPRLRDGYTF

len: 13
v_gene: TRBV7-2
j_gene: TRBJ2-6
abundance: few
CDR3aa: CARDSSGANVLTF

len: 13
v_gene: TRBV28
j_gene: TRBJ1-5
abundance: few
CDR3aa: CASSRGTVIVQHF

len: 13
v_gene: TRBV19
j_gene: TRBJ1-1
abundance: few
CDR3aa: CASSQYMNTEAFF

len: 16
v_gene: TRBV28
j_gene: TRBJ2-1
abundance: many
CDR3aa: CASSSKLAGSYNEQFF

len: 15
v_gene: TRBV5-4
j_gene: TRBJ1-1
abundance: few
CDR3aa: CASSLLARGHTEAFF

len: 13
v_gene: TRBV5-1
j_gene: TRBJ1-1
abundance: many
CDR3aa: CASSPIPTAEAFF

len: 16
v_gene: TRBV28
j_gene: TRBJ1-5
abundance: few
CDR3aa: CASSRILNRDRQPQHF

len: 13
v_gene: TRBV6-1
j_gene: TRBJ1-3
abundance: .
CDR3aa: CASTGASGNTIYF

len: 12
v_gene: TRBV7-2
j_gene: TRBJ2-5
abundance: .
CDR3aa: CASSYSRETQYF

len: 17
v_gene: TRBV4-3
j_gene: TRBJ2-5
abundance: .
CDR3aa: CASSQRGAARSQETQYF

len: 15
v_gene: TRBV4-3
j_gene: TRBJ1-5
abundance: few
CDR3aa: CASSQEVTGGQPQHF

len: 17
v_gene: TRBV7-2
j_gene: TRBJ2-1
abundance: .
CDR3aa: CASSTRWGQGAYNEQFF

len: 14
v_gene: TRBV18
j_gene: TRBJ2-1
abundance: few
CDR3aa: CASSLDRLNNEQFF